Presented here are 21 T cell receptor beta chains from one specimen sequenced in a study of blood T cell repertoires in COVID-19 (dated by TCRdb to about 2020). Library preparation was by the immunoSEQ multiplex PCR assay. TCRdb provides this immuneACCESS table in a form limited to in-frame rearrangements. Some clones are lacking; in checked studies, under half of them reflect an unresolved V gene, and why the rest are absent is not known. The sample yields 100,000 to 150,000 clones; 81% were counted once. Around 4.1% of the sample lies in the top ten. The specimen was peripheral blood. Receptors were obtained from a woman aged 50 to 60 with acute or convalescent COVID-19.

This clone was seen a few times. The rearrangement uses TRBV5-1 and TRBJ1-2, with D perhaps TRBD1 (6 bases). Germline CDR1 and CDR2: SGHRS and YFSETQ. The V and J ends lost 5 bases and 1 base respectively, with 15 bases between them. The CDR3 runs 15 residues. The CDR3 reads CASSFPGQLNYGYTF. The CDR3 DNA follows: TGCGCCAGCAGTTTCCCGGGACAACTTAACTATGGCTACACCTTC.

The chain joins TRBV5-4 to TRBJ2-1; 7 nucleotides align to TRBD2. There are 15 residues in the CDR3. The trim removed 4 bases at V and 4 bases at J, leaving 8 bases unmatched. Per germline, CDR1 SGHNT and CDR2 YYREEE (reference sequence). In DNA form, the CDR3 reads TGTGCCAGCAGCCTAGGGAGAGCGGGGTACAATGAGCAGTTCTTC. Protein product: CASSLGRAGYNEQFF.

The rearrangement joins TRBV28 to TRBJ1-5; TRBD1 aligns across 7 bases. J lost 2 bases, V lost 2 bases, and 6 bases had no gene match. CDR3 length: 16 residues. The germline gives CDR1 MDHEN, CDR2 SYDVKM. CDR3 bases: TGTGCCAGCAGTTTACCCCGACAGGGACGCAATCAGCCCCAGCATTTT. This encodes CASSLPRQGRNQPQHF.

This chain joins TRBV19 and TRBJ1-5; 7 bases fit TRBD1. Looked up from germline, CDR1 is LNHDA and CDR2 is SQIVND (reference sequence). With 6 bases clipped from V and 7 bases from J, the junction kept 15 bases outside the gene matches. The CDR3 runs to 16 residues. CDR3 protein: CASSTGTVVGWQPQHF. CDR3 in DNA: TGTGCCAGTAGCACGGGGACAGTAGTGGGGTGGCAGCCCCAGCATTTT. The complete variable domain, with remaining parts taken from reference TRBV19 and TRBJ1-5, reads DGGITQSPKYLFRKEGQNVTLSCEQNLNHDAMYWYRQDPGQGLRLIYYSQIVNDFQKGDIAEGYSVSREKKESFPLTVTSAQKNPTAFYLCASSTGTVVGWQPQHFGDGTRLSIL.

This clone was observed a handful of times. This chain links TRBV10-3 with TRBJ2-3; 8 bases are shared with TRBD2. CDR1 is ENHRY, CDR2 SYGVKD, per germline. CDR3 length equals 15 residues. V shed 5 bases, J shed 6 bases, and the junction held 10 bases outside the gene matches. The CDR3 is CAISFVSGGWDTQYF. The CDR3 DNA is TGTGCCATCAGTTTTGTATCGGGAGGGTGGGATACGCAGTATTTT.

The chain uses TRBV21-1 and TRBJ2-1; the table calls TRBD1, which could not be checked here. TRBV21-1 is a pseudogene locus. The CDR3 spans 14 residues. The CDR3 DNA is TGTGCCAGGGGAAACAGGAGCTCCTACAATGAGCAGTTCTTC. It is translated as CARGNRSSYNEQFF.

V and J are TRBV6-5 and TRBJ1-4, with D possibly being TRBD1 (6 bases). The CDR3 totals 13 residues. Germline V gene lookup returns CDR1 MNHEY and CDR2 SVGAGI. Between the trimmed V and J ends, which lost 8 bases and 0 bases, there was a span of 7 bases. The CDR3 reads CASGTPTNEKLFF. In nucleotides, the CDR3 is TGTGCCAGCGGGACACCAACTAATGAAAAACTGTTTTTT.

This chain joins TRBV24-1 and TRBJ1-2; possible D gene TRBD1, 6 bases. Germline V lookup: CDR1 KGHDR, CDR2 SFDVKD. The CDR3 is 16 residues long. The V end was cut by 12 bases, the J end by 2 bases, with 24 bases between. The CDR3 protein is CAQHSRTVRFNYGYTF. The CDR3 nucleotides read TGTGCCCAGCATTCCCGGACAGTCAGATTCAACTATGGCTACACCTTC.

The chain carries TRBV5-1 and TRBJ2-1; TRBD2 matches at 8 bases. After removal of 5 bases from V and 7 bases from J, the junction contained 5 bases not matched to a gene. The CDR3 is made up of 13 amino acids. Germline V lookup: CDR1 SGHRS, CDR2 YFSETQ. The CDR3 sequence is CASSTGGPNEQFF. The CDR3 nucleotides are TGCGCCAGCAGTACGGGAGGGCCTAATGAGCAGTTCTTC.

The rearrangement uses TRBV6-2 or TRBV6-3 and TRBJ2-7; 7 nucleotides agree with TRBD2. The germline CDR1 and CDR2 sequences are MNHEY and SVGEGT. This CDR3 is 15 amino acids long. The J segment lost 2 bases and the V segment lost 1 base, leaving 5 bases of the junction unmatched. The CDR3: CASSYWASGPYEQYF. CDR3 sequence (DNA): TGTGCCAGCAGTTACTGGGCTAGCGGCCCCTACGAGCAGTACTTC.

The genes are TRBV24-1 and TRBJ2-1, with 8 bases aligning to TRBD1. This CDR3 spans 16 amino acids. V was clipped by 2 bases and J by 8 bases; unmatched bases: 10. Germline V lookup: CDR1 KGHDR, CDR2 SFDVKD. The DNA for the CDR3 is TGTGCCACCAGTGATTGGAGCTCAGGGGGCACAGATGAGCAGTTCTTC. Amino acids: CATSDWSSGGTDEQFF.

The chain recombines TRBV7-9 with TRBJ1-1, with D possibly matching TRBD1 (5 bases). The CDR3 covers 14 residues. Per germline, CDR1 SEHNR and CDR2 FQNEAQ (reference sequence). Trimming pared 3 bases from V and 0 bases from J, leaving 8 bases between. The CDR3 DNA sequence: TGTGCCAGCAGCTTCAGGGCGGTGAACACTGAAGCTTTCTTT. Translation gives CASSFRAVNTEAFF.

The J gene is TRBJ2-7, the V gene TRBV13; TRBD2 matches at 13 bases. V trimming: 1 base; J trimming: 3 bases; junction bases outside the gene matches: 9. The CDR3 contains 18 residues. Germline V gene data show CDR1 as PRHDT and CDR2 as FYEKMQ (reference sequence). Here the CDR3 reads CASSLARGLAGNHYEQYF. CDR3 coding DNA: TGTGCCAGCAGCTTAGCCCGGGGACTAGCGGGGAATCACTACGAGCAGTACTTC. The whole variable domain, remainder taken from reference TRBV13 and TRBJ2-7, is AAGVIQSPRHLIKEKRETATLKCYPIPRHDTVYWYQQGPGQDPQFLISFYEKMQSDKGSIPDRFSAQQFSDYHSELNMSSLELGDSALYFCASSLARGLAGNHYEQYFGPGTRLTVT.

This chain connects TRBV9 to TRBJ2-7; D perhaps matches TRBD2 (5 bases). The V and J ends lost 4 bases and 0 bases respectively, with 17 bases between them. The CDR3 covers 16 residues. CDR1 SGDLS and CDR2 YYNGEE come from the germline V gene. The CDR3 region is CASSNPRGRGSYEQYF. CDR3 sequence (DNA): TGTGCCAGCAGCAACCCCAGAGGGCGAGGCTCCTACGAGCAGTACTTC.

This clone occurred once. The V and J genes are TRBV6-1 and TRBJ2-6; D gene ambiguous. The CDR3 totals 16 residues. V was pared by 4 bases and J by 0 bases, with 10 bases between. The V gene's germline CDR1 is MNHNS and CDR2 SASEGT. Here the CDR3 DNA reads TGTGCCAGCAGTGTTGGCGGTAGCTCTGGGGCCAACGTCCTGACTTTC. Its translation: CASSVGGSSGANVLTF.

CDR3: CSASAASGGAYEQYF. For the CDR3, the DNA is TGCAGTGCTAGTGCCGCTAGCGGGGGGGCCTACGAGCAGTACTTC. This rearrangement joins TRBV20-1 to TRBJ2-7; TRBD2 agrees at 12 bases. V was clipped by 3 bases and J by 2 bases; unmatched bases: 5. There are 15 residues in the CDR3. Germline CDR1 is DFQATT and CDR2 is SNEGSKA (reference sequence).

The count of this clone is one. This chain links TRBV5-1 with TRBJ2-3, with D tentatively TRBD2 (6 bases). The CDR3 contains 12 residues. Trimming took off 5 bases at V and 5 bases at J, with 9 bases between the two ends. In germline, CDR1 is SGHRS, CDR2 YFSETQ. The CDR3: CASRLEGDTQYF. Here the CDR3 DNA reads TGCGCCAGCAGACTGGAGGGAGATACGCAGTATTTT.

The chain has TRBV7-9 and TRBJ2-7; 8 bases agree with TRBD2. V lost 3 bases to trimming and J lost 10 bases; unmatched junction nucleotides: 17. Germline loops: CDR1 SEHNR, CDR2 FQNEAQ (reference sequence). This CDR3 is built from 16 residues. The CDR3: CASSFAAGGGGWDQYF. CDR3 coding DNA: TGTGCCAGCAGCTTTGCCGCGGGGGGTGGAGGATGGGATCAGTACTTC. The complete variable domain, with remaining parts taken from reference TRBV7-9 and TRBJ2-7, reads DTGVSQNPRHKITKRGQNVTFRCDPISEHNRLYWYRQTLGQGPEFLTYFQNEAQLEKSRLLSDRFSAERPKGSFSTLEIQRTEQGDSAMYLCASSFAAGGGGWDQYFGPGTRLTVT.

V and J are TRBV5-1 and TRBJ1-1; a possible D gene is TRBD1 (5 bases). This CDR3 region has 13 residues. Trimming pared 0 bases from V and 4 bases from J, leaving 7 bases between. CDR1 SGHRS and CDR2 YFSETQ come from the germline V gene. In nucleotides, the CDR3 is TGCGCCAGCAGCTTGGAAGGGGTCACTGAAGCTTTCTTT. Translating it yields CASSLEGVTEAFF.

V is TRBV29-1 and J is TRBJ1-3; 8 bases are shared with TRBD1. After removal of 6 bases from V and 3 bases from J, the junction contained 7 bases not matched to a gene. The CDR3 totals 14 residues. Germline CDR1 reads SQVTM; CDR2 reads ANQGSEA. CDR3 sequence (DNA): TGCAGCGTGGAAAGGACAGGGATTGGAAACACCATATATTTT. Translated, it gives CSVERTGIGNTIYF.

The chain combines TRBV5-4 with TRBJ1-3, with no clear D. V lost 4 bases and J 1 base, leaving 18 bases between the germline ends. This CDR3 comprises 17 residues. Germline CDR1 reads SGHNT; CDR2 reads YYREEE (reference sequence). CDR3 sequence: CASSTSGGQTSGNTIYF. The CDR3 nucleotides read TGTGCCAGCAGCACCAGCGGCGGGCAGACTTCTGGAAACACCATATATTTT. Together with reference TRBV5-4 and TRBJ1-3, the CDR3 gives the full variable domain: ETGVTQSPTHLIKTRGQQVTLRCSSQSGHNTVSWYQQALGQGPQFIFQYYREEENGRGNFPPRFSGLQFPNYSSELNVNALELDDSALYLCASSTSGGQTSGNTIYFGEGSWLTVV.